Listed here are 8 T cell receptor beta chains from one sample, sequenced in a study of blood T cells in healthy people across ages. A second PCR of roughly 7 to 11 cycles used a sample-barcoded 5' primer and a J-beta primer mix. TCRdb used MiXCR to reprocess the 5' RACE reads, holding one entry per CDR3 protein. Among 550,000 to 800,000 distinct CDR3 sequences, around 32% were seen once, and the ten largest hold roughly 14%. Sequences were obtained from blood. All receptors derive from a woman older than 75 in good health.

This clonotype was recorded a few times. The rearrangement links TRBV30 to TRBJ2-3; D assignment may be TRBD1 or TRBD2 (6 bases each). The ends were cut back, 1 base at V and 4 bases at J, with 12 bases in the middle. Germline loops: CDR1 GTSNPN, CDR2 SVGIG (reference sequence). This CDR3 has 14 residues. Here the CDR3 reads CAWSGGGLADTQYF. DNA of the CDR3: TGTGCCTGGAGTGGTGGGGGGCTCGCAGATACGCAGTATTTT.

This clonotype was found once. A much bigger clone sits one base away, suggesting this may be a read error. The genes are TRBV6-2 or TRBV6-3 and TRBJ2-1; 8 nucleotides match TRBD2. CDR1 MNHEY and CDR2 SVGEGT come from the germline V gene. This CDR3 is built from 16 residues. The junction had 10 bases not matched to a gene; V was cut back by 4 bases and J by 5 bases. In DNA form, the CDR3 reads TGTGCCAGCAGTTGGACTTGCGGGGGGATAAACAATGAGCAGTTCTTC. Translation gives CASSWTCGGINNEQFF.

This clonotype was seen a handful of times. CDR3 nucleotide sequence: TGCGCCAGCAGCTTGGCCGAGGGGATGGGTTCACCCCTCCACTTT. It is translated as CASSLAEGMGSPLHF. J is TRBJ1-6 and V is TRBV5-1, with D tentatively TRBD1 (5 bases). Germline CDR1 SGHRS, CDR2 YFSETQ. Trimming took off 0 bases at V and 9 bases at J, with 13 bases between the two ends. The CDR3 loop spans 15 amino acids.

This clonotype has a count of ten or more. V and J are TRBV6-2 or TRBV6-3 and TRBJ2-7; 11 nucleotides agree with TRBD2. CDR1 is MNHEY, CDR2 SVGEGT, per germline. The CDR3 is made up of 15 amino acids. With V trimmed by 4 bases and J by 3 bases, 5 bases remained unmatched. CDR3 DNA sequence: TGTGCCAGCAGTTCCGATGGACTAGCGGGCTACGAGCAGTACTTC. Protein sequence: CASSSDGLAGYEQYF.

This clonotype was counted only a few times. This could be a read error, since a much larger clone is one nucleotide away. CDR3 coding DNA: TGTGCCGGCAGCCGATCAAGGCCCGGTACCGGGACACCCAACGAGCAGTACTTC. Amino acid sequence: CAGSRSRPGTGTPNEQYF. The chain combines TRBV3-1 with TRBJ2-7; weak D call: TRBD1 (6 bases). Per germline, CDR1 LGHDT and CDR2 YNNKEL (reference sequence). CDR3 length: 18 amino acids.

With respect to this clonotype: A much larger clone is a single base away; this may be a read error. The genes are TRBV5-1 and TRBJ2-7; 9 bases map to TRBD2. Trimming removed 1 base from V and 7 bases from J; junction bases left unmatched: 15. This CDR3 region has 17 residues. Per the germline V gene, CDR1 is SGHRS and CDR2 is YFSETQ. In nucleotides, the CDR3 is TGCGCCAGCAGCTTGCAGCCGACTAGCGGAAGCTACAATGAGCAGTACTTC. As protein: CASSLQPTSGSYNEQYF.

Ten or more counts support this clonotype. This chain links TRBV12-3 or TRBV12-4 with TRBJ2-7; D not resolved. V gave up 5 bases and J gave up 4 bases, with 18 bases separating them. The CDR3 is 15 amino acids. The CDR3 sequence: CASSEDHLNAYEQYF. The CDR3, as DNA: TGTGCCAGCAGTGAAGACCATCTAAACGCTTACGAGCAGTACTTC.

This clonotype was counted ten times or more. The chain recombines TRBV5-1 with TRBJ2-1; 8 nucleotides agree with TRBD1. The CDR3 totals 15 residues. Per the germline V gene, CDR1 is SGHRS and CDR2 is YFSETQ. The V and J ends lost 4 bases and 5 bases, in that order; junction bases with no gene match: 8. Here the CDR3 DNA reads TGCGCCAGCAGCCCAAATGGACAGGGCAACAATGAGCAGTTCTTC. It codes for CASSPNGQGNNEQFF.